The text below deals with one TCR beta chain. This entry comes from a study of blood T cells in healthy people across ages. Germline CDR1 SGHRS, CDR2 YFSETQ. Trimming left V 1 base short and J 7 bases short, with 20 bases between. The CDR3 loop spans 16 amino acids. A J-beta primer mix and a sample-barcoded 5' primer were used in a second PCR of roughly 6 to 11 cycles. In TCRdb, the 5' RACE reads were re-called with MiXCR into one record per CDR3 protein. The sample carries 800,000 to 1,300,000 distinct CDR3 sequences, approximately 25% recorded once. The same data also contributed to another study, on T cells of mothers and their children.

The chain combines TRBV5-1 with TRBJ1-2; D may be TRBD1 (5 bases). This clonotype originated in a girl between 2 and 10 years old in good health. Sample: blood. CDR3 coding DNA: TGCGCCAGCAGCTTGAAAACTATTTCGGGGGACGGTGGCTACACCTTC. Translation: CASSLKTISGDGGYTF.